These 22 T cell receptor beta chains came from one sample sequenced in a study of cytomegalovirus exposure and HLA in healthy donors. Primers: 60 Vbeta forward and 13 Jbeta reverse. Clones were read by immunoSEQ multiplex PCR, and TCRdb kept only the in-frame ones, dropping some. Of roughly 110,000 clones listed, roughly two thirds are singletons. Specimen: PBMCs. All receptors come from a woman in her 30s in good health and CMV-seronegative.

This clone appeared a few times. The chain employs TRBV9 and TRBJ2-1; 9 bases are a match to TRBD1. This CDR3 is built from 18 residues. Trimming removed 0 bases from V and 6 bases from J; junction bases left unmatched: 13. Germline CDR1 reads SGDLS; CDR2 reads YYNGEE. CDR3 in DNA: TGTGCCAGCAGCGTAGGTCCCACCCCGGGACAGGGAACCAATGAGCAGTTCTTC. Protein: CASSVGPTPGQGTNEQFF.

The gene calls are TRBV27 and TRBJ2-4; perhaps TRBD2 as D (6 bases). V shed 0 bases and J shed 0 bases, with 18 bases lying between them. Germline-derived CDR1 and CDR2 are MNHEY and SMNVEV (reference sequence). CDR3 length equals 19 residues. The CDR3 here is CASSLSLQRGLQAKNIQYF. The CDR3, as DNA: TGTGCCAGCAGTTTATCCCTGCAACGGGGACTCCAAGCCAAAAACATTCAGTACTTC.

V gene TRBV6-6 combines with J gene TRBJ1-2; tentative D call: TRBD1 (5 bases). The CDR3 runs 14 residues. Trimming removed 2 bases at V and 3 bases at J, with 10 bases between. Germline CDR1 reads MNHNY; CDR2 reads SVGAGI (reference sequence). The chain's CDR3 is CASSYKARDYGYTF. The CDR3 bases are TGTGCCAGCAGTTACAAGGCCAGGGACTATGGCTACACCTTC.

V gene TRBV28 combines with J gene TRBJ2-5; 15 nucleotides agree with TRBD2. CDR1 and CDR2 from the germline V gene are MDHEN and SYDVKM. V lost 6 bases and J lost 5; bases outside the gene matches: 7. The CDR3 has 16 amino acids. CDR3 in amino acids: CASRGGTSGRRETQYF. Here the CDR3 DNA reads TGTGCCAGCAGGGGGGGGACTAGCGGGAGGAGGGAGACCCAGTACTTC.

This rearrangement joins TRBV18 to TRBJ2-3; D is uncertain. The CDR3 consists of 13 residues. V lost 3 bases and J lost 0, with 4 bases in between. Germline-derived CDR1 and CDR2 are KGHSH and LQKENI. Written as DNA, the CDR3 is TGTGCCAGCTCACCCTCCAGCACAGATACGCAGTATTTT. Amino acids: CASSPSSTDTQYF. The full variable domain, in which reference TRBV18 and TRBJ2-3 provide the parts outside the CDR3, is NAGVMQNPRHLVRRRGQEARLRCSPMKGHSHVYWYRQLPEEGLKFMVYLQKENIIDESGMPKERFSAEFPKEGPSILRIQQVVRGDSAAYFCASSPSSTDTQYFGPGTRLTVL.

The J gene is TRBJ2-5, the V gene TRBV30; D possibly corresponds to TRBD2 (5 bases). The J call may be in error: the DNA end matches TRBJ2-7 better. Per germline, CDR1 GTSNPN and CDR2 SVGIG (reference sequence). The CDR3 extends over 11 amino acids. CDR3 sequence reads: CAWSLRVEQYF. The CDR3, as DNA: TGTGCCTGGAGTTTGAGGGTCGAGCAGTACTTC.

This clone has just a few counts. The chain combines TRBV18 with TRBJ2-7; 13 nucleotides agree with TRBD2. This CDR3 region has 15 residues. Germline CDR1 and CDR2: KGHSH and LQKENI. Losses at the gene ends were 4 bases for V and 7 bases for J; bases not matched to a gene: 7. CDR3 protein: CASSRGLAGEGEQYF. Written as DNA, the CDR3 is TGTGCCAGCTCACGCGGACTAGCGGGAGAAGGAGAGCAGTACTTC.

The chain employs TRBV6-1 and TRBJ1-5, with D hard to call. Trimming left V 5 bases short and J 6 bases short, with 8 bases between. There are 12 residues in the CDR3. In germline, CDR1 is MNHNS, CDR2 SASEGT. The CDR3 region has the DNA TGTGCCAGCAGTTCTCTTTTTCAGCCCCAGCATTTT. Protein sequence: CASSSLFQPQHF.

The V and J genes are TRBV2 and TRBJ2-3; no clear D. CDR1 is SNHLY, CDR2 FYNNEI, per germline. The CDR3 runs to 15 residues. Trimming removed 5 bases at V and 0 bases at J, with 12 bases between. DNA for the CDR3: TGTGCCAGCAGTCGCGAGGTCGCTAGCACAGATACGCAGTATTTT. Its translation is CASSREVASTDTQYF.

The chain couples TRBV28 to TRBJ1-2; a possible D gene is TRBD1 (5 bases). The CDR3 loop spans 16 amino acids. CDR1 and CDR2 from the germline V gene are MDHEN and SYDVKM. V gave up 1 base and J gave up 2 bases, with 14 bases separating them. CDR3: CASSLSPGPHNYGYTF. CDR3 sequence (DNA): TGTGCCAGCAGTTTATCCCCAGGGCCACACAACTATGGCTACACCTTC.

V is TRBV6-1 and J is TRBJ2-5; 9 bases are a match to TRBD1. V lost 8 bases to trimming and J lost 7 bases; unmatched junction nucleotides: 8. The CDR3 contains 13 residues. CDR1 and CDR2 from the germline V gene are MNHNS and SASEGT. The CDR3, as DNA: TGTGCCAGCGTGGACAGGGGATCAGGGACCCAGTACTTC. Its protein product is CASVDRGSGTQYF.

The V gene is TRBV5-1, the J gene TRBJ1-2; D not certain. The CDR3 runs 13 residues. Germline loops: CDR1 SGHRS, CDR2 YFSETQ. Trimming shortened V by 0 bases and J by 3 bases, and 6 bases separated the two germline ends. The CDR3 protein is CASSLEQYYGYTF. The CDR3 nucleotides are TGCGCCAGCAGCTTGGAACAGTACTATGGCTACACCTTC.

This clone has only a few counts. The chain has TRBV5-1 and TRBJ2-3; 9 positions agree with TRBD2. Per the germline V gene, CDR1 is SGHRS and CDR2 is YFSETQ. This CDR3 comprises 16 residues. V trimming: 0 bases; J trimming: 2 bases; junction bases outside the gene matches: 4. CDR3 sequence (DNA): TGCGCCAGCAGCTTGGGGGGGACTAGCATCACAGATACGCAGTATTTT. This gives the protein CASSLGGTSITDTQYF.

The chain uses TRBV2 and TRBJ2-7, with a possible D match to TRBD2 (5 bases). V gave up 4 bases and J gave up 0 bases, with 10 bases separating them. This CDR3 is built from 14 residues. From germline, CDR1 is SNHLY and CDR2 FYNNEI. The CDR3 spells CASSASRLSYEQYF. In DNA, the CDR3 is TGTGCCAGCAGTGCTAGCAGACTCTCCTACGAGCAGTACTTC.

V gene TRBV29-1 combines with J gene TRBJ1-2; possible D gene TRBD1, 6 bases. CDR1 and CDR2 from the germline V gene are SQVTM and ANQGSEA. CDR3 length: 16 amino acids. V lost 5 bases and J 3 bases, leaving 22 bases between the germline ends. CDR3 residues: CSVSPIQGLGDYGYTF. In nucleotides, the CDR3 is TGCAGCGTTTCACCGATTCAGGGGTTGGGGGACTATGGCTACACCTTC.

The rearrangement joins TRBV10-1 to TRBJ1-2, with TRBD1 as a possible D gene (5 bases). V dropped 5 bases and J dropped 5 bases, with 12 bases sitting between them. Looked up from germline, CDR1 is WNHNN and CDR2 is SYGVQD (reference sequence). This CDR3 contains 13 residues. CDR3 bases: TGCGCCAGCAGTCCCGCTCGACAGTATGGCTACACCTTC. Translation gives CASSPARQYGYTF.

The chain uses TRBV7-2 and TRBJ1-2; possibly TRBD1 for D (6 bases). The germline V gene encodes CDR1 SGHTA and CDR2 FQGNSA. The CDR3 runs 14 residues. The V and J ends lost 5 bases and 1 base respectively, with 11 bases between them. The CDR3 is CASSPWTDNYGYTF. The CDR3, as DNA: TGTGCCAGCAGCCCATGGACAGATAACTATGGCTACACCTTC.

J is TRBJ2-7 and V is TRBV4-3; 9 bases map to TRBD1. V was clipped by 0 bases and J by 4 bases; unmatched bases: 13. The CDR3 runs to 18 residues. Germline-derived CDR1 and CDR2 are LGHNA and YSLEER. CDR3 residues: CASSQEIGQGKKGYEQYF. In DNA form, the CDR3 reads TGCGCCAGCAGCCAAGAAATCGGACAGGGGAAGAAAGGGTACGAGCAGTACTTC.

The chain links TRBV5-1 to TRBJ2-1; D is undetermined. CDR3 length: 13 residues. The germline V gene encodes CDR1 SGHRS and CDR2 YFSETQ. Trimming cost V 2 bases and J 5 bases, with 8 bases left between them. DNA for the CDR3: TGCGCCAGCAGCTTCGAACTGCACAATGAGCAGTTCTTC. This codes for CASSFELHNEQFF.

V is TRBV6-5 and J is TRBJ2-5, with TRBD2 matching over 8 bases. CDR3 length: 13 amino acids. J was trimmed by 2 bases and V by 9 bases; bases with no gene match: 5. Germline V gene lookup returns CDR1 MNHEY and CDR2 SVGAGI. Written as DNA, the CDR3 is TGTGCCAGTAGGCGGGAGGCACAAGAGACCCAGTACTTC. This sequence encodes CASRREAQETQYF.

This chain connects TRBV5-6 to TRBJ2-1, with TRBD2 matching 9 bases. The junction had 4 bases not matched to a gene; V was cut back by 2 bases and J by 1 base. The CDR3 is made up of 16 amino acids. Looked up from germline, CDR1 is SGHDT and CDR2 is YYEEEE. In DNA, the CDR3 is TGTGCCAGCAGCTTTGGACTAGCGTCGTCCTACAATGAGCAGTTCTTC. Amino acids: CASSFGLASSYNEQFF.

This sequence joins TRBV4-1 and TRBJ2-7, with TRBD2 matching 13 bases. V gave up 3 bases and J gave up 3 bases; unmatched junction bases: 2. Germline V gives CDR1 MGHRA, CDR2 YSYEKL. The CDR3 totals 15 residues. The CDR3 DNA reads as TGCGCCAGCAGCCAGGGACTAGCGGGGCTCTACGAGCAGTACTTC. It yields the protein CASSQGLAGLYEQYF.